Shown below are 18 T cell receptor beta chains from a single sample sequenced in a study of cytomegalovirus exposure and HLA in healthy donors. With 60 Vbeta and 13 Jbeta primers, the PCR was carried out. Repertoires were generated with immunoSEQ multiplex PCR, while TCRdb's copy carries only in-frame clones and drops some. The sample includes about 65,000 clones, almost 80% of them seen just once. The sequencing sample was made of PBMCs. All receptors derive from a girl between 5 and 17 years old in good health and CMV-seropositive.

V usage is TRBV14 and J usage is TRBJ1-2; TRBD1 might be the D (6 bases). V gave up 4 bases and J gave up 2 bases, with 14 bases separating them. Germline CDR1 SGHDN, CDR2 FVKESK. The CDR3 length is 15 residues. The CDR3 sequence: CASSPLGQLNYGYTF. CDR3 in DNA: TGTGCCAGCAGCCCCCTAGGACAGCTCAACTATGGCTACACCTTC.

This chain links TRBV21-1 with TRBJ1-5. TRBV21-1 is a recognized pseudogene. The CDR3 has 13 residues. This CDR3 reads CASSFPLGGSRHF. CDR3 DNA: TGTGCCAGCAGCTTCCCCTTAGGCGGGTCCCGGCATTTT.

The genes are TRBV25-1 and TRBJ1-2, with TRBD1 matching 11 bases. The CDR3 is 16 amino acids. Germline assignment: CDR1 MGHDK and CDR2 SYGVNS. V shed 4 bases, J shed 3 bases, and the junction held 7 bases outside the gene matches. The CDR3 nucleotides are TGTGCCAGCAGTGGGACAGGGGGCGCGGCGGACTATGGCTACACCTTC. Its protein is CASSGTGGAADYGYTF.

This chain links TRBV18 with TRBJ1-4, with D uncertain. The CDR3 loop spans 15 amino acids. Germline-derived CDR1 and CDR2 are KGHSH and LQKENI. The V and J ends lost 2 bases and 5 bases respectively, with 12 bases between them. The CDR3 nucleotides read TGTGCCAGCTCACCAAGCCGCCCCGAAAATGAAAAACTGTTTTTT. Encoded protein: CASSPSRPENEKLFF.

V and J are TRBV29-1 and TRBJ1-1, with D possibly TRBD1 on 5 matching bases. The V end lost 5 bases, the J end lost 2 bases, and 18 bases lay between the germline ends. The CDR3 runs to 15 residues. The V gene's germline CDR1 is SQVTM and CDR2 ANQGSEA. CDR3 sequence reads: CSVLGGGGANTEAFF. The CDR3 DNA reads TGCAGCGTTTTGGGAGGAGGAGGGGCCAACACTGAAGCTTTCTTT. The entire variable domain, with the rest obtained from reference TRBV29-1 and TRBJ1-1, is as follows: SAVISQKPSRDICQRGTSLTIQCQVDSQVTMMFWYRQQPGQSLTLIATANQGSEATYESGFVIDKFPISRPNLTFSTLTVSNMSPEDSSIYLCSVLGGGGANTEAFFGQGTRLTVV.

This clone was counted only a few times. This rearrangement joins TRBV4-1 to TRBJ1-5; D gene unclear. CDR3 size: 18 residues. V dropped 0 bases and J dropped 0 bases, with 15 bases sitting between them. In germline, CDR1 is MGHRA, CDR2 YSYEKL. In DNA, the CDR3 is TGCGCCAGCAGCCAAGAGTGGTGGGCCTTTCATAGCAATCAGCCCCAGCATTTT. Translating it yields CASSQEWWAFHSNQPQHF.

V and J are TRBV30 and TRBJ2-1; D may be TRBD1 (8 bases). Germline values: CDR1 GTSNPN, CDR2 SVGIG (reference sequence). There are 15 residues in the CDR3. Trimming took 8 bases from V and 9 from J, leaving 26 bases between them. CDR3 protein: CARISGGGPGGEQFF. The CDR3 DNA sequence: TGTGCCCGAATTTCAGGGGGCGGTCCGGGGGGTGAGCAGTTCTTC. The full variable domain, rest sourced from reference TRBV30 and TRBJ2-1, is SQTIHQWPATLVQPVGSPLSLECTVEGTSNPNLYWYRQAAGRGLQLLFYSVGIGQISSEVPQNLSASRPQDRQFILSSKKLLLSDSGFYLCARISGGGPGGEQFFGPGTRLTVL.

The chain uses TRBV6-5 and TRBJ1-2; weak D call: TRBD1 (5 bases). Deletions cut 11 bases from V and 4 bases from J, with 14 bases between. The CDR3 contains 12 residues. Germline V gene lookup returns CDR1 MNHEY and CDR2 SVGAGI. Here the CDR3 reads CASCGAPYGYTF. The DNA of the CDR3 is TGTGCCTCATGCGGGGCACCCTATGGCTACACCTTC.

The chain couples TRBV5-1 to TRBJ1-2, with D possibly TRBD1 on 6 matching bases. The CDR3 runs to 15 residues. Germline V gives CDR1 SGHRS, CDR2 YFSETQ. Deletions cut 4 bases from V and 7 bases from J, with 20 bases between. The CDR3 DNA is TGCGCCAGCAGCCCCCAGGTGGCAGGGGAGGGTGGCTACACCTTC. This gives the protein CASSPQVAGEGGYTF.

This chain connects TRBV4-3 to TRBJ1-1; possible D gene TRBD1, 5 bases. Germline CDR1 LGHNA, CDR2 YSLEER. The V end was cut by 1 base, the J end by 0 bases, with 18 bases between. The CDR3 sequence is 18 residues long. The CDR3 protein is CASSQGVQVGGLNTEAFF. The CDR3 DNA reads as TGCGCCAGCAGCCAAGGGGTGCAGGTCGGGGGTTTGAACACTGAAGCTTTCTTT.

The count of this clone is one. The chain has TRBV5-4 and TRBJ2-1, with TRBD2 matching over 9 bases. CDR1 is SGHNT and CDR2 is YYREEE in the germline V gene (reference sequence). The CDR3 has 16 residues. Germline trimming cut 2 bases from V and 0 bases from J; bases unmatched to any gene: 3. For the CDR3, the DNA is TGTGCCAGCAGCTTCGCGGGGGGGCTCTCCTACAATGAGCAGTTCTTC. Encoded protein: CASSFAGGLSYNEQFF.

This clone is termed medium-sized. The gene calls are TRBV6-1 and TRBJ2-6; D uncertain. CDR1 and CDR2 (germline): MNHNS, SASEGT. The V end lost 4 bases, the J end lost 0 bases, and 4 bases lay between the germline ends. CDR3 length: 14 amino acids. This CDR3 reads CASSGASGANVLTF. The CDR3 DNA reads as TGTGCCAGCAGTGGGGCCTCTGGGGCCAACGTCCTGACTTTC.

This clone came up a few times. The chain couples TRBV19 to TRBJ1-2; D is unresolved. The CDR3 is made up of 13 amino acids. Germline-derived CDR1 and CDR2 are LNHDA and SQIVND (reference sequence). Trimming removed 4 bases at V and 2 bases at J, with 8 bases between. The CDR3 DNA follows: TGTGCCAGTAGTAGGTCGGGGAACTATGGCTACACCTTC. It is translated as CASSRSGNYGYTF.

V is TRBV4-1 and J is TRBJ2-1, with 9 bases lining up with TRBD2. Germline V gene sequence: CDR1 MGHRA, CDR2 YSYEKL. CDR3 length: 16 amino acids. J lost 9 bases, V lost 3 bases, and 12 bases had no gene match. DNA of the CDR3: TGCGCCAGCAGCCAGGAAATGGCGGGGGGGCCTATTGAGCAGTTCTTC. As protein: CASSQEMAGGPIEQFF.

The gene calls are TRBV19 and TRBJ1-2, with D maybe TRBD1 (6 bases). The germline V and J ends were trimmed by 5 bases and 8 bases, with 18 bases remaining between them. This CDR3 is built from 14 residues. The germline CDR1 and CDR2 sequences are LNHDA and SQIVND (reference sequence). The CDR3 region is CASSPFPERGGYTF. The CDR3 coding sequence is TGTGCCAGTAGTCCCTTCCCTGAAAGGGGGGGCTACACCTTC.

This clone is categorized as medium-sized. Here the CDR3 reads CASSSAGPNVLTF. CDR3 nucleotide sequence: TGTGCCAGCAGTTCGGCAGGGCCCAACGTCCTGACTTTC. The chain links TRBV28 to TRBJ2-6; tentative D call: TRBD1 (5 bases). There are 13 residues in the CDR3. The V gene lost 4 bases and the J gene lost 8 bases, with 9 bases spanning the gap. Germline CDR1 is MDHEN and CDR2 is SYDVKM.

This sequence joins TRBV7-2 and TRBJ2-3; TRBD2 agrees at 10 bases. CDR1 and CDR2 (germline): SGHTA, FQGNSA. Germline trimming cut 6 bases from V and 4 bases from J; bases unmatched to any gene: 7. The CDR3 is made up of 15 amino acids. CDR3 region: CASRRSGRAPDTQYF. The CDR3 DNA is TGTGCCAGCAGGCGCAGCGGGAGGGCCCCAGATACGCAGTATTTT.

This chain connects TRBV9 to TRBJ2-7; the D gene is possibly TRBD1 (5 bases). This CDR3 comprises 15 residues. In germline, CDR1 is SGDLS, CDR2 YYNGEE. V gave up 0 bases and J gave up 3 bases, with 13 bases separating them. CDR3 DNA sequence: TGTGCCAGCAGCGTAGCGGTCGGGCAGGGCTACGAGCAGTACTTC. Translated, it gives CASSVAVGQGYEQYF. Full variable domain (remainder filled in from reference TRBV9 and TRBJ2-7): DSGVTQTPKHLITATGQRVTLRCSPRSGDLSVYWYQQSLDQGLQFLIQYYNGEERAKGNILERFSAQQFPDLHSELNLSSLELGDSALYFCASSVAVGQGYEQYFGPGTRLTVT.